This is a list of T cell receptor beta chains from one sample in a study of radiotherapy plus CTLA-4 blockade in lung cancer. The assay was immunoSEQ multiplex PCR, and TCRdb's table has in-frame clones only and misses some. Found here are 90,000 or so clones, approximately 83% of them singletons; the top ten hold about 2%. Sequenced material: peripheral blood, taken from a patient treated with radiotherapy plus ipilimumab. These receptors all come from a human donor with non-small cell lung cancer who had a partial response to radiotherapy plus ipilimumab. Each CDR3 is given with its conserved first and last residue. The D gene is left open where the match is weak. Size is stated for part of the rows, as once, few or many counts, or as a class when the clone is expanded.

length	V	D	J	size	CDR3	DNA
16	TRBV7-8	.	TRBJ1-6	.	CASSSQGVSYNSPLHF	TGTGCCAGCAGCTCACAAGGGGTTTCCTATAATTCACCCCTCCACTTT
14	TRBV28	.	TRBJ1-2	.	CASSSGAHYYGYTF	TGTGCCAGCAGTTCAGGGGCCCACTACTATGGCTACACCTTC
15	TRBV7-2	.	TRBJ1-2	.	CASSPGRGPNYGYTF	TGTGCCAGCAGCCCGGGGCGGGGACCTAACTATGGCTACACCTTC
16	TRBV5-6	.	TRBJ1-2	.	CASSFAQEGLDYGYTF	TGTGCCAGCAGCTTCGCGCAGGAGGGGCTGGACTATGGCTACACCTTC
14	TRBV7-9	.	TRBJ1-2	.	CASSLVQGPNGYTF	TGTGCCAGCAGCTTAGTCCAGGGCCCAAATGGCTACACCTTC
12	TRBV18	.	TRBJ1-1	.	CASSGGPGEAFF	TGTGCCAGCTCGGGGGGACCAGGAGAAGCTTTCTTT
12	TRBV30	.	TRBJ1-1	.	CAWSVQVTEAFF	TGTGCCTGGAGTGTTCAGGTCACTGAAGCTTTCTTT
16	TRBV7-2	TRBD2	TRBJ2-3	.	CASSPEPGLATDTQYF	TGTGCCAGCAGCCCCGAGCCGGGACTAGCGACAGATACGCAGTATTTT
15	TRBV28	TRBD1	TRBJ1-1	once	CASSTYGTENTEAFF	TGTGCCAGCAGTACCTACGGGACAGAGAACACTGAAGCTTTCTTT
15	TRBV5-6	TRBD2	TRBJ2-3	once	CASSLAGISTDTQYF	TGTGCCAGCAGCTTAGCGGGGATTAGCACAGATACGCAGTATTTT
16	TRBV4-3	.	TRBJ1-5	.	CASSQEGRAGFQPQHF	TGCGCCAGCAGCCAAGAAGGGAGGGCAGGGTTCCAGCCCCAGCATTTT
12	TRBV5-6	.	TRBJ2-1	.	CASSFKGNEQFF	TGTGCCAGCAGCTTTAAGGGGAATGAGCAGTTCTTC